This TCR beta chain was recovered during a study of memory CD4+ T cells and cytomegalovirus serostatus. Using immunoSEQ multiplex PCR, the repertoire was profiled, and TCRdb retains in-frame clones only, with some absent. Here the sample spans approximately 46,000 clones, roughly 80% being singletons. Single viable CD3+CD4+CD8-CD45RO+ cells were sorted as the memory CD4+ T cells. Germline values: CDR1 WSHSY, CDR2 SAAADI. V trimming: 7 bases; J trimming: 4 bases; junction bases outside the gene matches: 7. The CDR3 loop spans 15 amino acids. Sample: memory CD4+ T cells from blood. This rearrangement joins TRBV10-2 to TRBJ2-1; 10 positions match TRBD2. This sequence originates from an adult in good health and CMV-seronegative. Here the CDR3 DNA reads TGCGCCAGCACCGTCATAGCGGGGGGTTACAATGAGCAGTTCTTC. This sequence encodes CASTVIAGGYNEQFF.